This record looks at one TCR beta chain sequence and its context. The data are from a study of T-cell memory formation after mild COVID-19. After 5'RACE with constant-segment primers, TCR alpha and TCR beta cDNA libraries carrying sample barcodes and UMIs were obtained. From the 5' RACE reads, TCRdb called clonotypes with MiXCR, one entry per CDR3 protein. The repertoire has 150,000 to 200,000 distinct CDR3 sequences, 10% to 15% of them found once; the top ten carry 3% to 4%. The CDR3 runs to 13 residues. The germline CDR1 and CDR2 sequences are GTSNPN and SVGIG (reference sequence). The germline V and J ends were trimmed by 1 base and 1 base, with 7 bases remaining between them.

This sequence was found in a man aged 18 to 30 who had mild COVID-19 (a few samples of this study predate the infection). Cell type and time point are not known. The sample was PBMCs or a T cell subset sorted from them (not recorded which). J is TRBJ1-1 and V is TRBV30; no clear D. As DNA, the CDR3 is TGTGCCTGGAGTGCCCGACGGAACACTGAAGCTTTCTTT. Translated: CAWSARRNTEAFF.